What follows are 8 T cell receptor beta chains derived from one specimen sequenced in a study of shared clonotypes between healthy human individuals. Naive CD8 cells, CD45RO-negative and positively selected for CCR7, excluded terminally differentiated effector memory CD45RA+ cells. Sequencing used immunoSEQ multiplex PCR; TCRdb keeps in-frame clones, though not all of them. The data hold approximately 2,000,000 clones, with roughly 95% observed a single time. The sequenced sample was naive CD8+ T cells from PBMCs. Every receptor here comes from a man aged 18 to 35 in good health. Some clones in this sample may be carry-over from other donors' samples.

The genes are TRBV15 and TRBJ1-4, with D perhaps matching TRBD1 (5 bases). The CDR3 has 16 residues. Per the germline V gene, CDR1 is LNHNV and CDR2 is YYDKDF (reference sequence). Trimming stripped 1 base from V and 1 base from J, with 10 bases between. CDR3 sequence: CATSRATGLTNEKLFF. The CDR3 DNA sequence: TGTGCCACCAGCAGAGCAACGGGACTAACTAATGAAAAACTGTTTTTT.

Here the CDR3 DNA reads TGTGCCAGCAGCTTAGCCCCCCTTGGAAACACCATATATTTT. It specifies CASSLAPLGNTIYF. The V and J genes are TRBV7-9 and TRBJ1-3, with D unresolved. CDR3 length: 14 amino acids. Germline CDR1 is SEHNR and CDR2 is FQNEAQ (reference sequence). Trimming shortened V by 0 bases and J by 3 bases, and 6 bases separated the two germline ends.

The gene calls are TRBV18 and TRBJ1-1, with a tentative D call TRBD1 (5 bases). Deletions cut 0 bases from V and 4 bases from J, with 15 bases between. CDR1 is KGHSH and CDR2 is LQKENI in the germline V gene. This CDR3 has 16 residues. The CDR3 sequence is CASSPPVLQGRTEAFF. The CDR3 DNA is TGTGCCAGCTCACCACCGGTTCTGCAGGGTCGCACTGAAGCTTTCTTT.

This chain links TRBV27 with TRBJ2-1; D is uncertain. V was clipped by 4 bases and J by 2 bases, with 6 bases between them. The CDR3 contains 13 residues. From germline, CDR1 is MNHEY and CDR2 SMNVEV (reference sequence). The DNA for the CDR3 is TGTGCCAGCAGTTGGCAGGCCTACAATGAGCAGTTCTTC. The encoded protein is CASSWQAYNEQFF.

The rearrangement uses TRBV7-9 and TRBJ2-1; TRBD2 aligns across 7 bases. V lost 4 bases, J lost 0 bases, and 15 bases stayed unmatched. Germline lookup yields CDR1 SEHNR and CDR2 FQNEAQ (reference sequence). The CDR3 is made up of 19 amino acids. The CDR3 coding sequence is TGTGCCAGCAGCTCCCTAGTCGGTCGGGCGGGAGACTCCTACAATGAGCAGTTCTTC. It is translated as CASSSLVGRAGDSYNEQFF.

The V call is TRBV28, the J call TRBJ2-7; the D gene is possibly TRBD2 (5 bases). V was shortened by 8 bases and J by 3 bases, with 23 bases between the two germline ends. Looked up from germline, CDR1 is MDHEN and CDR2 is SYDVKM. There are 16 residues in the CDR3. Here the CDR3 reads CASHTPRASYGYEQYF. CDR3 bases: TGTGCCAGCCACACCCCGCGGGCTAGTTACGGCTACGAGCAGTACTTC.

This sequence joins TRBV5-1 and TRBJ2-1, with TRBD2 matching over 7 bases. The ends lost 4 bases at V and 4 bases at J; junction bases unmatched: 5. Germline values: CDR1 SGHRS, CDR2 YFSETQ. This CDR3 region has 14 residues. The DNA for the CDR3 is TGCGCCAGCAGCCCGGGGGGAGGATACAATGAGCAGTTCTTC. Translating it yields CASSPGGGYNEQFF.

This chain connects TRBV7-9 to TRBJ2-3, with D perhaps matching TRBD2 (6 bases). The V and J ends lost 3 bases and 10 bases respectively, with 11 bases between them. CDR3 length equals 12 residues. Germline-derived CDR1 and CDR2 are SEHNR and FQNEAQ (reference sequence). This chain's CDR3 is CASSFYGGSQYF. CDR3 coding DNA: TGTGCCAGCAGCTTCTATGGGGGGTCGCAGTATTTT.